A single sample gave rise to the 8 T cell receptor beta chains below, sequenced in a study of T cell responses to AZD1222 COVID-19 vaccine. Here immunoSEQ multiplex PCR was the method, and the copy in TCRdb shows in-frame clones only, minus some. The profile shows 110,000 or so clones, 70% to 90% of them singletons. The sequences come from peripheral blood, collected on day 0 of AZD1222 vaccination. The receptors shown here come from an adult in good health.

The chain carries TRBV4-1 and TRBJ1-4, with TRBD1 identical over 7 bases. Per germline, CDR1 MGHRA and CDR2 YSYEKL. The CDR3 runs to 16 residues. Losses at the gene ends were 4 bases for V and 7 bases for J; bases not matched to a gene: 12. CDR3 sequence reads: CASSPGTADRLEKLFF. The CDR3 nucleotides are TGCGCCAGCAGCCCCGGGACAGCTGACCGTCTTGAAAAACTGTTTTTT.

V usage is TRBV7-2 and J usage is TRBJ2-1, with D possibly TRBD2 on 6 matching bases. The germline V and J ends were trimmed by 5 bases and 12 bases, with 17 bases remaining between them. CDR1 is SGHTA and CDR2 is FQGNSA in the germline V gene. The CDR3 spans 13 residues. CDR3: CASSIDILGGQFF. The CDR3, as DNA: TGTGCCAGCAGCATAGACATACTGGGGGGGCAGTTCTTC.

V and J are TRBV18 and TRBJ2-7; D unclear. V lost 3 bases to trimming and J lost 1 base, with 7 bases between them. CDR1 is KGHSH, CDR2 LQKENI, per germline. The length of the CDR3 is 13 residues. DNA for the CDR3: TGTGCCAGCTCACCGGACGGGTCCTACGAGCAGTACTTC. The encoded protein is CASSPDGSYEQYF.

This sequence joins TRBV24-1 and TRBJ2-1; 11 bases are shared with TRBD2. The J segment lost 3 bases and the V segment lost 9 bases, leaving 12 bases of the junction unmatched. There are 17 residues in the CDR3. The germline V gene encodes CDR1 KGHDR and CDR2 SFDVKD. The CDR3 nucleotides are TGTGCCACCCACTCTATAACTAGCGGGAGAGTCTACAATGAGCAGTTCTTC. Amino acid sequence: CATHSITSGRVYNEQFF.

DNA of the CDR3: TGTGCCACCAGCGCCAGGACAGGGGGCGTCACAGATACGCAGTATTTT. Translated, it gives CATSARTGGVTDTQYF. The chain combines TRBV15 with TRBJ2-3, with 11 bases lining up with TRBD1. CDR1 is LNHNV, CDR2 YYDKDF, per germline (reference sequence). Germline trimming cut 5 bases from V and 2 bases from J; bases unmatched to any gene: 6. The CDR3 loop spans 16 amino acids.

The chain employs TRBV5-1 and TRBJ1-1; no reliable D call. Trimming stripped 2 bases from V and 2 bases from J, with 13 bases between. Germline values: CDR1 SGHRS, CDR2 YFSETQ. There are 15 residues in the CDR3. Here the CDR3 reads CASSFIGQTNTEAFF. The CDR3 DNA follows: TGCGCCAGCAGCTTTATTGGGCAGACCAACACTGAAGCTTTCTTT.

V gene TRBV19 combines with J gene TRBJ1-1; no reliable D call. Trimming shortened V by 5 bases and J by 0 bases, and 16 bases separated the two germline ends. Germline values: CDR1 LNHDA, CDR2 SQIVND (reference sequence). The CDR3 runs 16 residues. CDR3 nucleotides: TGTGCCAGTAGTGGAAGTCTACAGTCAATGAACACTGAAGCTTTCTTT. Protein product: CASSGSLQSMNTEAFF.

Only a few counts were recorded for this clone. The rearrangement uses TRBV2 and TRBJ2-2, with D possibly matching TRBD1 (5 bases). Germline loops: CDR1 SNHLY, CDR2 FYNNEI. Trimming shortened V by 7 bases and J by 0 bases, and 9 bases separated the two germline ends. This CDR3 comprises 14 residues. The CDR3: CASKGSSNTGELFF. CDR3 nucleotides: TGTGCCAGCAAGGGGTCATCGAACACCGGGGAGCTGTTTTTT.